This TCR beta chain was captured by sequencing in a study of OX40 agonist ivuxolimab in advanced cancers. This CDR3 has 16 residues. Trimming pared 5 bases from V and 1 base from J, leaving 14 bases between. In germline, CDR1 is MGHRA, CDR2 YSYEKL. On this clone: Antigen specificity is unknown.

Clones were read by immunoSEQ multiplex PCR, and TCRdb kept only the in-frame ones, dropping some. Counted here are around 130,000 clones, roughly 95% occurring once; the ten biggest clones make up less than 0.2%. Study-level results: Clonal expansion from baseline to week 6 occurred in both CD4+ and CD8+ T cells. CD8+ T cells (on average) carried more expanded clones than CD4+ T cells. Some nonresponders also had low normalized T-cell clonal expansion.

This material consisted of CD4+ or CD8+ T cells sorted from blood, taken in a trial of the OX40 agonist ivuxolimab. The chain is built from TRBV4-1 and TRBJ2-2, with D possibly TRBD2 on 6 matching bases. The receptor's source is an adult with an advanced solid tumor such as melanoma, head and neck, liver or kidney cancer. The CDR3 region has the DNA TGCGCCAGCAGCAAAAGGGACTTAGAGAACACCGGGGAGCTGTTTTTT. Its translation: CASSKRDLENTGELFF.